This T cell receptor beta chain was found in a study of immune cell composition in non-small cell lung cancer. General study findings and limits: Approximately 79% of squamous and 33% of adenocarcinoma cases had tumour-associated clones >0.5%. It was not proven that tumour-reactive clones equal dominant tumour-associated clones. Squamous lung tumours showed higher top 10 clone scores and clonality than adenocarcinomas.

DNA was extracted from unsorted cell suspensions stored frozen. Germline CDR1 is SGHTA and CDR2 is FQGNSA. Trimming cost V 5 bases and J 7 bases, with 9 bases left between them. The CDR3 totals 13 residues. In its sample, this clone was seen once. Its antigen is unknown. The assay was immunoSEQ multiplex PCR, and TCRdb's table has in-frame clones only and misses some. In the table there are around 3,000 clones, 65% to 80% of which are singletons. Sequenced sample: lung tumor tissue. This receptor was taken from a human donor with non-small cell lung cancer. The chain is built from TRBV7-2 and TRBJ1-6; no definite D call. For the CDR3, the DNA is TGTGCCAGCAGCCCCGCGGCGAATTCACCCCTCCACTTT. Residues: CASSPAANSPLHF.